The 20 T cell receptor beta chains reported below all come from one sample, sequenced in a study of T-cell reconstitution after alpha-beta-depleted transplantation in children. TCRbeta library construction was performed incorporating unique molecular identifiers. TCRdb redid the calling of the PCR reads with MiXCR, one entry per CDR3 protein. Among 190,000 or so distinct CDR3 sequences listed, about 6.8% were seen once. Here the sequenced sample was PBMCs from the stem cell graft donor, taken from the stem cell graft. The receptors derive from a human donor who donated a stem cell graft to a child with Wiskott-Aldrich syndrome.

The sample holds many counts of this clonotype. The DNA for the CDR3 is TGCAGTGCCTTGGACAGCTTGAACACTGAAGCTTTCTTT. Translated, it gives CSALDSLNTEAFF. V and J are TRBV20-1 and TRBJ1-1, with a weak D call TRBD1 (6 bases). V was trimmed by 6 bases and J by 0 bases, leaving 11 bases between them. The length of the CDR3 is 13 residues. Looked up from germline, CDR1 is DFQATT and CDR2 is SNEGSKA (reference sequence).

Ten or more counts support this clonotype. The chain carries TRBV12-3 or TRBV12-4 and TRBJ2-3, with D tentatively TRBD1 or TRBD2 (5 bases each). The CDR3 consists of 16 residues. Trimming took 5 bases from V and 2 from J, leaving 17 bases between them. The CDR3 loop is CASSPGRSTSTDTQYF. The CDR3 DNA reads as TGTGCCAGCAGTCCGGGACGGTCCACATCCACAGATACGCAGTATTTT.

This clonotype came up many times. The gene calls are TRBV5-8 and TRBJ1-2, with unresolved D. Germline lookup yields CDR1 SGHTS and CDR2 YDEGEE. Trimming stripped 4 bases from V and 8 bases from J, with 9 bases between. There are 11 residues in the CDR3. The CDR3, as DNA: TGTGCCAGCAGCCTGCGGGGAGGCTACACCTTC. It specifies CASSLRGGYTF.

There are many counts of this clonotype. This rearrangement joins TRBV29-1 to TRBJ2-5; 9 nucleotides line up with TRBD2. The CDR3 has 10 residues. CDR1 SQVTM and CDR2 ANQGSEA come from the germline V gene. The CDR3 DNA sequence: TGCGCGGGAGGGGGAGAGACCCAGTACTTC. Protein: CAGGGETQYF. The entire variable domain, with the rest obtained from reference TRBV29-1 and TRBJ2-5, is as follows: SAVISQKPSRDICQRGTSLTIQCQVDSQVTMMFWYRQQPGQSLTLIATANQGSEATYESGFVIDKFPISRPNLTFSTLTVSNMSPEDSSIYLCAGGGETQYFGPGTRLLVL.

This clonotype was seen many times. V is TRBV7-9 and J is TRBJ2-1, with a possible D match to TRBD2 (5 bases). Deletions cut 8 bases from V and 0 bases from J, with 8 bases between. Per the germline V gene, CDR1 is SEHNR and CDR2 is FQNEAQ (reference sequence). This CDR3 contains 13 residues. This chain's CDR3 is CASGRFSYNEQFF. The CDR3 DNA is TGTGCCAGCGGGAGATTCTCCTACAATGAGCAGTTCTTC. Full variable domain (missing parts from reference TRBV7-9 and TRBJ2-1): DTGVSQNPRHKITKRGQNVTFRCDPISEHNRLYWYRQTLGQGPEFLTYFQNEAQLEKSRLLSDRFSAERPKGSFSTLEIQRTEQGDSAMYLCASGRFSYNEQFFGPGTRLTVL.

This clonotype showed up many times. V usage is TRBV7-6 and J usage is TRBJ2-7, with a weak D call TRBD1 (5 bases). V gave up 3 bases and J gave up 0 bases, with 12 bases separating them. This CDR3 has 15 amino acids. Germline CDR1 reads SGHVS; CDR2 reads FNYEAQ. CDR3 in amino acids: CASSFNPTASYEQYF. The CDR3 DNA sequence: TGTGCCAGCAGCTTTAACCCGACAGCCTCCTACGAGCAGTACTTC. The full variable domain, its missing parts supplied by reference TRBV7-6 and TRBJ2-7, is GAGVSQSPRYKVTKRGQDVALRCDPISGHVSLYWYRQALGQGPEFLTYFNYEAQQDKSGLPNDRFSAERPEGSISTLTIQRTEQRDSAMYRCASSFNPTASYEQYFGPGTRLTVT.

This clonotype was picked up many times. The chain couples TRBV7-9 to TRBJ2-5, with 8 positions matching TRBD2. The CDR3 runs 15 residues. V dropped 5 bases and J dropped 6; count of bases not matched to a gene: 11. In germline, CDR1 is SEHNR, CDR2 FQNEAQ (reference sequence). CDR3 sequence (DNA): TGTGCCAGCAGCCCTCTAGGCGGGGGGTTAAAGACCCAGTACTTC. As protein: CASSPLGGGLKTQYF.

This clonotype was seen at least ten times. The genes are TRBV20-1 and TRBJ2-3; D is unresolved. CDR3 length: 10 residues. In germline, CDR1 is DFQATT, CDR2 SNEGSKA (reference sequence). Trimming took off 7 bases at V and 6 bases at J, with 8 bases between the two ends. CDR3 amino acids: CSVSPDTQYF. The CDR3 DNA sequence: TGCAGTGTTAGCCCCGATACGCAGTATTTT.

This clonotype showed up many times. CDR3 sequence (DNA): TGTGCCAGCAGCCACCTACGGACAGGGGCGCGATACAATGAGCAGTTCTTC. Translation gives CASSHLRTGARYNEQFF. This rearrangement joins TRBV14 to TRBJ2-1; 9 bases fit TRBD1. Germline V gene sequence: CDR1 SGHDN, CDR2 FVKESK. Trimming cost V 3 bases and J 4 bases; bases outside gene matches: 10. This CDR3 is built from 17 residues.

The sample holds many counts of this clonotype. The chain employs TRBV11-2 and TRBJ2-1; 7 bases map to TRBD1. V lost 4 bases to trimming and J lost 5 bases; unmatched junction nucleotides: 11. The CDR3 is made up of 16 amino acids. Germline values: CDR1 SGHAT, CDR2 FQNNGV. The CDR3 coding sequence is TGTGCCAGCAGCTCCCTCACTCAGGACAGGCACAATGAGCAGTTCTTC. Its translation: CASSSLTQDRHNEQFF.

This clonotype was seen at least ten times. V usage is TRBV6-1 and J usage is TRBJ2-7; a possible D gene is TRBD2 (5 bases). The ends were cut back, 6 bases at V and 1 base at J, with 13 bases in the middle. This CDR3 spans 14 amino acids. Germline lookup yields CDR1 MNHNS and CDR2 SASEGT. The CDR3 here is CASSLSAPSYEQYF. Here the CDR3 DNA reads TGTGCCAGCAGCCTTAGCGCTCCATCCTACGAGCAGTACTTC.

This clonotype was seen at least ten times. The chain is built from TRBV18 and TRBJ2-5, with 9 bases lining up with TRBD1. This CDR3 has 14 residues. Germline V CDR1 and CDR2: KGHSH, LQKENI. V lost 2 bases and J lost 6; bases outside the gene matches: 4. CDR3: CASSPMDRGQTQYF. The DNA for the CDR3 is TGTGCCAGCTCACCAATGGACAGGGGTCAGACCCAGTACTTC.

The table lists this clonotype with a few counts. CDR3 sequence: CASSPSTSAGEQYF. The CDR3 coding sequence is TGCGCCAGCAGCCCCTCGACTAGCGCGGGCGAGCAGTACTTC. This chain uses TRBV5-1 with TRBJ2-7; TRBD2 agrees at 8 bases. The V and J ends lost 4 bases and 6 bases, in that order; junction bases with no gene match: 9. This CDR3 has 14 residues. CDR1 is SGHRS and CDR2 is YFSETQ in the germline V gene.

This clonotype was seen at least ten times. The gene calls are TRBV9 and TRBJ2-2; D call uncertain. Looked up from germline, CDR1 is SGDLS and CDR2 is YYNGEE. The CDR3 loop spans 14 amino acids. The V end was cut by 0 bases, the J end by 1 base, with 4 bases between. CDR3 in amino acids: CASSVGVNTGELFF. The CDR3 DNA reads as TGTGCCAGCAGCGTAGGGGTGAACACCGGGGAGCTGTTTTTT.

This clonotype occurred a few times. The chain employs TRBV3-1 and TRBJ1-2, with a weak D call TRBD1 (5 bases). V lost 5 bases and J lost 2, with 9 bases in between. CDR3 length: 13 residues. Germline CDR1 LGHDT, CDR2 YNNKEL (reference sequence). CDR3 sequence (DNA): TGTGCCAGCAGCTCAGGACACAACTATGGCTACACCTTC. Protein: CASSSGHNYGYTF.

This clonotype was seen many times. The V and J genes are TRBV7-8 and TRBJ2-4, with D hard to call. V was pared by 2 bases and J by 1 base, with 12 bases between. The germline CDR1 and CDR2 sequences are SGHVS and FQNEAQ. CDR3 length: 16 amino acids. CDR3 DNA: TGTGCCAGCAGCTTAAACTTGCTCTTTGCCAAAAACATTCAGTACTTC. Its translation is CASSLNLLFAKNIQYF.

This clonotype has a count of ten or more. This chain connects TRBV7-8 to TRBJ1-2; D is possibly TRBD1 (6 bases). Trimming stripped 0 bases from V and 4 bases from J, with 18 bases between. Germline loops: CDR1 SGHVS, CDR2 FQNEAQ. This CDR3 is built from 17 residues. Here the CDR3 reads CASSLAKQGGEAYGYTF. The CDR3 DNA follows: TGTGCCAGCAGCTTAGCTAAACAGGGAGGAGAGGCCTATGGCTACACCTTC.

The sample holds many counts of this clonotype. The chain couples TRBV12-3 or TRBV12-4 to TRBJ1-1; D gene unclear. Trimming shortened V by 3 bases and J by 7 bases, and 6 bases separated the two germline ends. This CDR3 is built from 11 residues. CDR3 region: CASSLGSEAFF. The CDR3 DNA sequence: TGTGCCAGCAGTTTGGGCAGTGAAGCTTTCTTT.

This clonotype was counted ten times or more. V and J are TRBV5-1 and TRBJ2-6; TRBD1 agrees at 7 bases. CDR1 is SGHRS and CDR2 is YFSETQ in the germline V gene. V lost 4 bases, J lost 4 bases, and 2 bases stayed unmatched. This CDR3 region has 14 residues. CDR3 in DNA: TGCGCCAGCAGCGGGACAGCAGGGGCCAACGTCCTGACTTTC. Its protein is CASSGTAGANVLTF.

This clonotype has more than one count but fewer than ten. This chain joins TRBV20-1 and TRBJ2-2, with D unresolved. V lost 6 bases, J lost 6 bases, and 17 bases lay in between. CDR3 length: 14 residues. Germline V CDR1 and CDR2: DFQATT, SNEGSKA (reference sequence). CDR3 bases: TGCAGTGCGGAAACCCCCATGCCCCCCGGGGAGCTGTTTTTT. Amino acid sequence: CSAETPMPPGELFF.